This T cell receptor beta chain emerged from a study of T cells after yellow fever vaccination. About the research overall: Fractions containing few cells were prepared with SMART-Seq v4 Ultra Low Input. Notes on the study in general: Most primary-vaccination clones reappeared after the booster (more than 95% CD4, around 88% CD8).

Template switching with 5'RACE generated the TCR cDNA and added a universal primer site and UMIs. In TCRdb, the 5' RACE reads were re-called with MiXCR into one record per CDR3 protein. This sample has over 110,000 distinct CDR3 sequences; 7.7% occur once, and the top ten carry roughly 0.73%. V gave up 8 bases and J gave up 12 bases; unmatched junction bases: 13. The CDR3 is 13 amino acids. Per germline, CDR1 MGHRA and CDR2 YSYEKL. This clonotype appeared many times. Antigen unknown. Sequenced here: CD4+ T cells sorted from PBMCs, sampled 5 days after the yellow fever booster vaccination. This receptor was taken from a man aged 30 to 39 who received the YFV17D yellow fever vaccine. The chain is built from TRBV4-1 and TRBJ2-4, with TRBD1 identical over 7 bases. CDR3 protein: CASSGTVKGAQYF. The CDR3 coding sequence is TGCGCCAGCTCCGGGACAGTCAAAGGGGCTCAGTACTTC.